The clone carrying this T cell receptor (beta chain) was observed a few times. The antigen is unknown. These data originate in a study of blood T cells in healthy people across ages. The CDR3 spans 16 residues. J gave up 0 bases and V 4 bases, and 7 bases lay outside the gene matches. In germline, CDR1 is MNHEY, CDR2 SVGAGI. General study findings and limits: For the donors, CMV status was unknown and possibly confounded expanded clonotype changes.

Using a J-beta primer mix together with a sample-barcoded 5' primer, a second PCR was run for roughly 6 to 11 cycles. TCRdb itself ran the 5' RACE reads through MiXCR, one entry per CDR3 protein. The sample consists of around 700,000 distinct CDR3 sequences, 25% of them appearing once. Each sample gave at least 7 million isolated PBMCs. This sample was also put to use in a study of T cells of mothers and their children. As that report states: Three healthy Caucasian mothers served as donors, and their six children did as well.

The chain carries TRBV6-5 and TRBJ2-3; the match to TRBD1 covers 7 bases. This clonotype was sampled from a boy aged 5-17 years in good health. The sample comprised blood. CDR3 bases: TGTGCCAGCAGTTCCCCGACAGGGCCTAGCACAGATACGCAGTATTTT. This codes for CASSSPTGPSTDTQYF.